This T cell receptor beta chain was captured by sequencing in a study of T cells in Graves' hyperthyroidism and ophthalmopathy. Exclusion of a patient resulted from uncontrolled infection, other autoimmune disease, pregnancy or lactation. From under 12 ml of fresh peripheral blood, PBMCs were isolated. The CDR3 covers 13 residues. Per the germline V gene, CDR1 is DFQATT and CDR2 is SNEGSKA (reference sequence). V was pared by 5 bases and J by 2 bases, with 5 bases of the junction left unmatched. This clonotype was seen ten or more times. The antigen remains undetermined. Amplified TCR beta CDR3 regions came from RNA transcripts. The TCR CDR3 first-round RT-PCR relied on the HTBI primer set. TCRdb analysed the multiplex PCR reads with MiXCR anew, one entry per CDR3 protein. Altogether approximately 600,000 distinct CDR3 sequences are present, approximately 14% being singletons, with the ten largest covering 5.8%.

Study findings and constraints: Blood also carried most thyroid clonotypes expanded above 0.001.

Sequencing was carried out using blood. The sequence was collected from a woman under 40 with Graves' hyperthyroidism that later progressed to Graves' ophthalmopathy. The gene calls are TRBV20-1 and TRBJ1-1; the match to TRBD1 covers 7 bases. The CDR3 reads CSAGTVSNTEAFF. As DNA, the CDR3 is TGCAGTGCTGGGACAGTGTCCAACACTGAAGCTTTCTTT.